These 9 T cell receptor beta chains were all obtained from the same sample, sequenced in a study of control samples from healthy donors and cancer patients. The data were produced by immunoSEQ multiplex PCR, yet TCRdb's version contains in-frame clones alone and is incomplete. The sample holds about 85,000 clones, 89% seen once. Source material: blood. The receptors originated from a man over 45 in good health.

This chain connects TRBV24-1 to TRBJ1-2, with 12 bases fitting TRBD1. Germline loops: CDR1 KGHDR, CDR2 SFDVKD. The CDR3 has 16 amino acids. V trimming: 4 bases; J trimming: 4 bases; junction bases outside the gene matches: 6. CDR3 in amino acids: CATSDPGQGAGYGYTF. The CDR3 nucleotides read TGTGCCACCAGTGACCCGGGACAGGGGGCTGGCTATGGCTACACCTTC.

The chain employs TRBV7-9 and TRBJ1-2, with a possible D match to TRBD1 (6 bases). Germline V gene data show CDR1 as SEHNR and CDR2 as FQNEAQ (reference sequence). This CDR3 has 14 amino acids. Between the trimmed V and J ends, which lost 5 bases and 3 bases, there was a span of 13 bases. CDR3 coding DNA: TGTGCCAGCAGCCCAGGGGCAGGGGACTATGGCTACACCTTC. Protein sequence: CASSPGAGDYGYTF.

The chain has TRBV7-7 and TRBJ2-3, with 8 bases lining up with TRBD2. The CDR3 contains 16 residues. CDR1 is SSHAT, CDR2 FNYEAQ, per germline (reference sequence). Unmatched junction bases numbered 3, after V lost 1 base and J lost 0 bases. The CDR3 bases are TGTGCCAGCAGCTTAGGGCCGGGGGGGAGCACAGATACGCAGTATTTT. It codes for CASSLGPGGSTDTQYF.

A few counts support this clone. The V call is TRBV6-5, the J call TRBJ1-2, with D hard to call. In germline, CDR1 is MNHEY, CDR2 SVGAGI. The CDR3 contains 13 residues. V was clipped by 8 bases and J by 2 bases, with 12 bases between them. This CDR3 reads CASSPAGNYGYTF. The CDR3, as DNA: TGTGCCAGCTCCCCCGCGGGGAACTATGGCTACACCTTC.

The chain combines TRBV30 with TRBJ1-2, with D maybe TRBD1 (6 bases). This CDR3 contains 12 residues. CDR1 is GTSNPN and CDR2 is SVGIG in the germline V gene (reference sequence). This chain's CDR3 is CDFRGFNYGYTF. The CDR3, as DNA: TGTGACTTCAGGGGTTTTAACTATGGCTACACCTTC.

The chain joins TRBV6-5 to TRBJ2-3; possibly TRBD1 for D (5 bases). Germline CDR1 is MNHEY and CDR2 is SVGAGI. Trimming pared 4 bases from V and 3 bases from J, leaving 17 bases between. This CDR3 is 16 amino acids long. The CDR3 here is CASSSPRDDGTDTQYF. CDR3 nucleotide sequence: TGTGCCAGCAGTTCCCCCAGGGATGATGGGACAGATACGCAGTATTTT.

The chain combines TRBV5-5 with TRBJ1-2, with D maybe TRBD1 (5 bases). The CDR3 extends over 13 amino acids. Germline CDR1 reads SGHKS; CDR2 reads YYEKEE (reference sequence). V was pared by 8 bases and J by 4 bases, with 15 bases between. The CDR3 here is CARRLNGGYGYTF. In DNA, the CDR3 is TGTGCCAGGAGGTTGAATGGGGGCTATGGCTACACCTTC.

The V gene is TRBV10-3, the J gene TRBJ2-7; D may correspond to TRBD1 or TRBD2 (5 bases each). Germline loops: CDR1 ENHRY, CDR2 SYGVKD. The CDR3 extends over 11 amino acids. Trimming took 10 bases from V and 5 from J, leaving 12 bases between them. Written as DNA, the CDR3 is TGTGCCACCGGGGCGTCAAACGAGCAGTACTTC. Its protein product is CATGASNEQYF.

The genes are TRBV4-1 and TRBJ2-7, with D hard to call. The V and J ends lost 2 bases and 3 bases respectively, with 8 bases between them. The germline V gene encodes CDR1 MGHRA and CDR2 YSYEKL. The CDR3 is 13 residues long. The CDR3 region has the DNA TGCGCCAGCAGCCAAACAACCGGCTACGAGCAGTACTTC. It codes for CASSQTTGYEQYF.